The 3 T cell receptor beta chains reported below all come from one sample, sequenced in a study of blood T cell repertoires in COVID-19. The protocol was immunoSEQ multiplex PCR, while the TCRdb copy is restricted to in-frame clones and leaves out a portion. The sample includes about 230,000 clones, approximately 84% of them seen just once. The sequenced sample was peripheral blood. These TCRs come from an elderly woman with acute or convalescent COVID-19.

This chain links TRBV18 with TRBJ2-5; D possibly corresponds to TRBD2 (6 bases). Germline V gene data show CDR1 as KGHSH and CDR2 as LQKENI. The CDR3 loop spans 11 amino acids. Deletions cut 5 bases from V and 5 bases from J, with 6 bases between. CDR3 nucleotide sequence: TGTGCCAGCTCAGGAGGGGAGACCCAGTACTTC. Protein product: CASSGGETQYF.

The chain recombines TRBV5-6 with TRBJ1-1; 9 nucleotides agree with TRBD1. With 4 bases clipped from V and 5 bases from J, the junction kept 6 bases outside the gene matches. The CDR3 loop spans 14 amino acids. From germline, CDR1 is SGHDT and CDR2 YYEEEE. Here the CDR3 reads CASSPRTGATEAFF. The CDR3 DNA reads TGTGCCAGCAGCCCCAGGACAGGGGCAACTGAAGCTTTCTTT.

V and J are TRBV5-6 and TRBJ1-2, with D possibly TRBD1 on 5 matching bases. Trimming took 1 base from V and 4 from J, leaving 17 bases between them. The CDR3 spans 16 residues. The V gene's germline CDR1 is SGHDT and CDR2 YYEEEE. CDR3 sequence: CASSLSTVRLGYGYTF. Written as DNA, the CDR3 is TGTGCCAGCAGCTTGTCGACAGTTAGACTTGGCTATGGCTACACCTTC.